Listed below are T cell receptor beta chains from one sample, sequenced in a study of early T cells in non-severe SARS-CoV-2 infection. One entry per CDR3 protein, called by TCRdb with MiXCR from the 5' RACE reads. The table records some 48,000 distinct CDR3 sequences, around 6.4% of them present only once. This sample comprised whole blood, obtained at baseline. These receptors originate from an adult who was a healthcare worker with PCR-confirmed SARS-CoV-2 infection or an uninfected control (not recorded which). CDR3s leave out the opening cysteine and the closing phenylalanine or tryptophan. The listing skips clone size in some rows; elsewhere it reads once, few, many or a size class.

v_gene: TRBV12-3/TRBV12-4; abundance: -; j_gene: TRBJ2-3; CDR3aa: ASSLIRTDTQY
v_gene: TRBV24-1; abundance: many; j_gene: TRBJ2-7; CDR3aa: ATSDTRAPASEQY
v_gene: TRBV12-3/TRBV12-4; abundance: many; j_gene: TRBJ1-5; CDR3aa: ASSPVQGSNQPQH
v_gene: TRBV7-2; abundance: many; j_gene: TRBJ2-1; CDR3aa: ASSFGLAGVVEQF
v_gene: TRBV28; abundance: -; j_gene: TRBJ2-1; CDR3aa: ASSSPAVRSSEQF
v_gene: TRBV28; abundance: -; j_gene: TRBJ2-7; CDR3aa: ASSPIGRSYEQY
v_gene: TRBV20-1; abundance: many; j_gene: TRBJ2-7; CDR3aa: SASPTGTLQQY
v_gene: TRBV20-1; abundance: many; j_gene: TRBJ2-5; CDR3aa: SAQQGLAEETQY
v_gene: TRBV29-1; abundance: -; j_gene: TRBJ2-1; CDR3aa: SVESEASYNEQF
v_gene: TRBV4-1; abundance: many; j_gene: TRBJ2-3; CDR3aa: ASSQDLTSGSPTDTQY
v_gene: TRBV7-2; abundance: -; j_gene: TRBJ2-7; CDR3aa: ASNPRGGGPYEQY
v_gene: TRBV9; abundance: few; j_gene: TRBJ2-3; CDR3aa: ASSSLISTDTQY
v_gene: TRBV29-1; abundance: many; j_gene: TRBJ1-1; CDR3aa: SAGDTEAF
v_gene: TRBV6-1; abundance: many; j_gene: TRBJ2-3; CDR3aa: ASSEEGSGLTDTQY
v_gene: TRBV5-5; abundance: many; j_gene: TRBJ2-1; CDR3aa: ATYPSPGLAGISYNEQF
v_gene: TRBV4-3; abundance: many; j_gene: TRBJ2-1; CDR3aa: ASSQELSGGGFNEQF
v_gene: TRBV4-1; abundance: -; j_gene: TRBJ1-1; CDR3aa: ASSQAGNTRTTEAF
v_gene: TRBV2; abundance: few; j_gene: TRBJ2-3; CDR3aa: ASSEGRARGDTQY
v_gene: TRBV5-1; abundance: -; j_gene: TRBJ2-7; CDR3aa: ASSLQEAYEQY
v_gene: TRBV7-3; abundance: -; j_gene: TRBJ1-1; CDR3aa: ASSPRQGQRNTEAF
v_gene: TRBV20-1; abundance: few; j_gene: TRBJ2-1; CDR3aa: SAVVLAMGEQF
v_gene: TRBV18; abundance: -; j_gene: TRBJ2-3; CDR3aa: ASSPQTGKDTQY
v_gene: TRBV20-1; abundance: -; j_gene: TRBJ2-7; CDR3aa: SASSGRDLHEQC
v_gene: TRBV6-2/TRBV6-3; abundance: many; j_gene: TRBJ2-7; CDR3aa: ASSYPGLSYEQY
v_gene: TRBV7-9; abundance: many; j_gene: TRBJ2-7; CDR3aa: ASSPGASRRYEQY
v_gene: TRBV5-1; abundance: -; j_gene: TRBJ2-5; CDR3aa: ASSLLSRQETQY
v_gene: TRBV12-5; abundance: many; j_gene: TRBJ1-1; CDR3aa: ASGSTGYGRLNTEAF
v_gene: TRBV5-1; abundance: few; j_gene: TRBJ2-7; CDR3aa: ASSLLGDYEQY
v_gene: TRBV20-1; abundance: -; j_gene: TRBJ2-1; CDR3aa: SASTRDSGRLNEQF
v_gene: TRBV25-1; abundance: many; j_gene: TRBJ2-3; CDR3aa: ASSAQSRSDTQY
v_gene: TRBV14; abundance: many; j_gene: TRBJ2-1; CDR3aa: ASSQGQGKRNEQF
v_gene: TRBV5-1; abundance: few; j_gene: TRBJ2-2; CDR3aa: ASSETSGSSGELF
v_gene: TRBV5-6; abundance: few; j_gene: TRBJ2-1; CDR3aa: ASIPSYLAYGQF
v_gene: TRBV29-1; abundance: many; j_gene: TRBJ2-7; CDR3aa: SVGRGRGYEQY
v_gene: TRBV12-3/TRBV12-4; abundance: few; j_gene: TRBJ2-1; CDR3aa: ASSFPRGLRNEQF
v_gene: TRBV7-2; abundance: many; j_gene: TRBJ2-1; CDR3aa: ASSVSGGTYNEQF